This T cell receptor beta chain emerged from a study of blood T cell repertoires in COVID-19. With regard to this clone: Within the sample, other DNA sequences also encode this same CDR3.

Repertoires were generated with immunoSEQ multiplex PCR, while TCRdb's copy carries only in-frame clones and drops some. This sample yields approximately 340,000 clones, of which about nine tenths are seen a single time; roughly 8.9% belongs to the top ten. The CDR3 spans 15 residues. V lost 2 bases to trimming and J lost 0 bases, with 10 bases between them. The germline gives CDR1 SEHNR, CDR2 FQNEAQ (reference sequence). This chain uses TRBV7-9 with TRBJ1-1; perhaps TRBD1 as D (6 bases). This receptor was obtained from a young man with COVID-19, enrolled during active disease. Input material: peripheral blood. CDR3 bases: TGTGCCAGCAGCTTAAGGCAGGGGTTGAACACTGAAGCTTTCTTT. Translation: CASSLRQGLNTEAFF.